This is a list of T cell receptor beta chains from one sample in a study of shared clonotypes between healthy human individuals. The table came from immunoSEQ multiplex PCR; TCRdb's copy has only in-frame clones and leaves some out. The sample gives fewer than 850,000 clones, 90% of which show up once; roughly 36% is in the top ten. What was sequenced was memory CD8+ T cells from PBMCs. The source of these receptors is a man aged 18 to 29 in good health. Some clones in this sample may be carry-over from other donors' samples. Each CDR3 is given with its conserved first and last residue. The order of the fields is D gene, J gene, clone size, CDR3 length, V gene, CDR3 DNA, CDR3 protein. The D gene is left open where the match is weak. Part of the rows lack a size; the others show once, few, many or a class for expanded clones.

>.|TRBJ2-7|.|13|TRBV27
TGTGCCAGCAGCCTGAGGGGGTCCTACGAGCAGTACTTC
CASSLRGSYEQYF
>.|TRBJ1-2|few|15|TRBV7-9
TGTGCCAGCAGCTCCTTTAGTGGGCTTAACTATGGCTACACCTTC
CASSSFSGLNYGYTF
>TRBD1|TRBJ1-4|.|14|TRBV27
TGTGCCAGCAGTACAGGGGGCTCTAATGAAAAACTGTTTTTT
CASSTGGSNEKLFF
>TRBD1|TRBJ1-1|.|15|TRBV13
TGTGCCAGCAGCTCCGGGACAGGGGGAAGCTCTGAAGCTTTCTTT
CASSSGTGGSSEAFF
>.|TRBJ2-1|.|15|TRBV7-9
TGTGCCAGCAGCTTAGCGCCGACTATCTACAATGAGCAGTTCTTC
CASSLAPTIYNEQFF
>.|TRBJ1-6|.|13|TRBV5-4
TGTGCCAGCAGCCCGGACCCCAAAACTCCCCTCCACTTT
CASSPDPKTPLHF
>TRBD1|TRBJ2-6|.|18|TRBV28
TGTGCCAGCAGGATATCACAGGGGGCTGTATCTGGGGCCAACGTCCTGACTTTC
CASRISQGAVSGANVLTF
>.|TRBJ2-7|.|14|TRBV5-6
TGTGCCAGCAGCCAGGGGTTCCGCTCCTACGAGCAGTACTTC
CASSQGFRSYEQYF
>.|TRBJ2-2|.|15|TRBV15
TGTGCCACCAGCCTACGGGACGTGAACACCGGGGAGCTGTTTTTT
CATSLRDVNTGELFF
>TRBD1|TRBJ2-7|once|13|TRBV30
TGTGCCTTGAGGGACAGCAACCTAAACGAGCAGTACTTC
CALRDSNLNEQYF
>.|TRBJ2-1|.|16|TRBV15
TGTGCCACCAGCAGAGATAGGGGACTTATTGGCCATGAGCAGTTCTTC
CATSRDRGLIGHEQFF
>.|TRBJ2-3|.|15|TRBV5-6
TGTGCCAGCAGCTCGACACAGATGAGCACAGATACGCAGTATTTT
CASSSTQMSTDTQYF
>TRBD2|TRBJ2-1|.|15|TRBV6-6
TGTGCCAGCAGTTTACTAGCGGACACCTACAATGAGCAGTTCTTC
CASSLLADTYNEQFF
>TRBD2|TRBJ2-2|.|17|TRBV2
TGTGCCAGCAGTGATGGGCCTAGCGGGATCATTGGGGGGGAGCTGTTTTTT
CASSDGPSGIIGGELFF
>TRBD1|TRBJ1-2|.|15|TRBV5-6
TGTGCCAGCAGCTTAGGACAGGGTTTCTACTATGGCTACACCTTC
CASSLGQGFYYGYTF
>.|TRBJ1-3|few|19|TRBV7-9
TGTGCCAGCAGCGACCCGGTGGCGGGGGGCGAAAAGGCTGGAAACACCATATATTTT
CASSDPVAGGEKAGNTIYF
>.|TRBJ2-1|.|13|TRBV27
TGTGCCAGCAGTTTATCTCCCGACAATGAGCAGTTCTTC
CASSLSPDNEQFF
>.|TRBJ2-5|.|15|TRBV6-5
TGTGCCAGCAGTTACGGGGCGGACCCCCGCGAGACCCAGTACTTC
CASSYGADPRETQYF